Listed below are T cell receptor beta chains from one sample, sequenced in a study of T cells in localized non-small cell lung cancer. Repertoires were generated with immunoSEQ multiplex PCR, while TCRdb's copy carries only in-frame clones and drops some. The sample shows thousands of clones, about 21% of them seen only once. The specimen was lung tumor tissue, collected before any cancer treatment. Every receptor here comes from a female donor of 60 years or more with stage I lung adenocarcinoma. The CDR3 runs from the conserved cysteine through the conserved F or W. A D gene is named only where the DNA matches it firmly. Expanded clones get a size class; other rows say once, few or many, or leave the size out.

v_gene: TRBV30; d_gene: .; abundance: .; j_gene: TRBJ2-3; CDR3nt: TGTGCCTGGAGTGTAGGGTTGGGGGGCCTCACAGATACGCAGTATTTT; CDR3aa: CAWSVGLGGLTDTQYF
v_gene: TRBV11-3; d_gene: .; abundance: few; j_gene: TRBJ2-3; CDR3nt: TGTGCCAGCAGCTCGCGGGCCGGGACCACAGATACGCAGTATTTT; CDR3aa: CASSSRAGTTDTQYF
v_gene: TRBV11-3; d_gene: .; abundance: few; j_gene: TRBJ2-5; CDR3nt: TGTGCCAGCAGCTTTTCTAGCGATCAAGAGACCCAGTACTTC; CDR3aa: CASSFSSDQETQYF
v_gene: TRBV6-8; d_gene: .; abundance: few; j_gene: TRBJ2-5; CDR3nt: TGTGCCAGCAGTTACCCAGGGGGAGGCCAAGAGACCCAGTACTTC; CDR3aa: CASSYPGGGQETQYF
v_gene: TRBV29-1; d_gene: .; abundance: .; j_gene: TRBJ1-2; CDR3nt: TGCAGCGTGGGACGGAGAGCTAACTATGGCTACACCTTC; CDR3aa: CSVGRRANYGYTF
v_gene: TRBV18; d_gene: TRBD1; abundance: .; j_gene: TRBJ2-6; CDR3nt: TGTGCCAGCTCACCATTAGTTGTCGGGACAGGTGGGGCCAACGTCCTGACTTTC; CDR3aa: CASSPLVVGTGGANVLTF
v_gene: TRBV6-8; d_gene: .; abundance: few; j_gene: TRBJ2-7; CDR3nt: TGTGCCATCACCGACACTAGCTCCTACGAGCAGTACTTC; CDR3aa: CAITDTSSYEQYF
v_gene: TRBV11-3; d_gene: .; abundance: .; j_gene: TRBJ1-6; CDR3nt: TGTGCCAGCAGCCGCAGGGGATGGGGAAATAATTCACCCCTCCACTTT; CDR3aa: CASSRRGWGNNSPLHF
v_gene: TRBV10-2; d_gene: .; abundance: few; j_gene: TRBJ1-2; CDR3nt: TGCGCCAGCAGATCACTCCGGGCCCGAGACTATGGCTACACCTTC; CDR3aa: CASRSLRARDYGYTF
v_gene: TRBV9; d_gene: .; abundance: .; j_gene: TRBJ1-3; CDR3nt: TGTGCCAGCAGTTCCAGACCGAGCTCTGGAAACACCATATATTTT; CDR3aa: CASSSRPSSGNTIYF
v_gene: TRBV29-1; d_gene: .; abundance: .; j_gene: TRBJ2-5; CDR3nt: TGCAGCTCGTTCGGAGGGGTAGAGACCCAGTACTTC; CDR3aa: CSSFGGVETQYF
v_gene: TRBV5-1; d_gene: TRBD2; abundance: .; j_gene: TRBJ2-5; CDR3nt: TGCGCCAGCAGCTGGGCTAGCGGGGGACGCGAGACCCAGTACTTC; CDR3aa: CASSWASGGRETQYF